Described below is a single T cell receptor beta chain sequence and its context. Patients of the Seattle cohort, enrolled during active infection, were followed longitudinally. This sample is drawn from a study of blood T cell repertoires in COVID-19. Across the whole study: Collection of acute and convalescent COVID-19 samples took place in the United States, Italy and Spain. PBMCs, B-cell-depleted T cells, or T cells provided the cDNA or gDNA that made up the material.

J lost 6 bases, V lost 6 bases, and 7 bases had no gene match. The CDR3 contains 15 residues. Per the germline V gene, CDR1 is SNHLY and CDR2 is FYNNEI. As processed by the authors: Reference gene primer amplification yielded estimated nucleated cell counts. Sequencing was performed with immunoSEQ multiplex PCR; in TCRdb, only in-frame clones are kept and a portion is missing. V, J and clone size reflect that table, while D and trimming were determined from the DNA. The table lists 300,000 to 400,000 clones, approximately 88% of them singletons. The chain couples TRBV2 to TRBJ2-2; TRBD1 matches at 10 bases. This TCR came from a man aged 25 to 40 with COVID-19, enrolled during active disease. Sequenced input: peripheral blood. The CDR3 is CASSLDRGVPGELFF. For the CDR3, the DNA is TGTGCCAGCAGCCTGGACAGGGGGGTGCCCGGGGAGCTGTTTTTT.